These T cell receptor beta chains were read from a single sample in a study of blood T cell repertoires in COVID-19. Clones were read by immunoSEQ multiplex PCR, and TCRdb kept only the in-frame ones, dropping some. The sample contains about 220,000 clones, around 83% of which appear only once. The source material was peripheral blood. The source of these receptors is a woman between 50 and 59 years old with COVID-19, enrolled during active disease. The CDR3 runs from the conserved cysteine through the conserved F or W. A D gene is named only where the DNA matches it firmly. Size is omitted from some rows. Given values are once, few, many or a class for expanded clones.

abundance,v_gene,j_gene,len,d_gene,CDR3nt,CDR3aa
.,TRBV13,TRBJ2-7,14,.,TGTGCCAGCAGCCCGGATGGAGGGTCAAACGAGCAGTACTTC,CASSPDGGSNEQYF
.,TRBV25-1,TRBJ2-3,11,.,TGTGCCAGCAGTAGCGGGCTAACGCAGTATTTT,CASSSGLTQYF
few,TRBV4-1,TRBJ1-2,17,TRBD1,TGCGCCAGCAGCCAGCGACCGGGACAGCCTTTTGACTATGGCTACACCTTC,CASSQRPGQPFDYGYTF
.,TRBV29-1,TRBJ2-3,14,TRBD2,TGCAGCGTGCAGATTGGGGGGGGCACAGATACGCAGTATTTT,CSVQIGGGTDTQYF
.,TRBV27,TRBJ2-2,16,.,TGTGCCAGCAGTTCGTTGGGGGCTCTCGACACCGGGGAGCTGTTTTTT,CASSSLGALDTGELFF
.,TRBV5-1,TRBJ1-5,15,.,TGCGCCAGCAGTTTGCTCGCTGGAGGGGATCAGCCCCAGCATTTT,CASSLLAGGDQPQHF
.,TRBV2,TRBJ1-5,13,TRBD1,TGTGCCAGCTCAAGGGACAGGGATCAGCCCCAGCATTTT,CASSRDRDQPQHF
.,TRBV21-1,TRBJ2-2,14,.,TGTGCCAGCACGGGGGGGCTGGACACCGGGGAGCTGTTTTTT,CASTGGLDTGELFF
.,TRBV19,TRBJ1-2,14,TRBD1,TGTGCCAGTAGCCCCGACAGGGGGAGATATGGCTACACCTTC,CASSPDRGRYGYTF
once,TRBV10-3,TRBJ2-3,13,.,TGTGCCATCACCGAGGGGGTCTTGGATACGCAGTATTTT,CAITEGVLDTQYF
few,TRBV4-3,TRBJ2-7,16,TRBD1,TGCGCCAGCAGCCAAGAGATAGGGGGCAGGTTCTACGAGCAGTACTTC,CASSQEIGGRFYEQYF
.,TRBV19,TRBJ1-1,13,.,TGTGCCAGTAGTATGAGGGCGAACACTGAAGCTTTCTTT,CASSMRANTEAFF
.,TRBV10-3,TRBJ2-1,12,.,TGTGCCATCAGGGGCGATATGGATGAGCAGTTCTTC,CAIRGDMDEQFF
.,TRBV28,TRBJ2-3,20,TRBD1,TGTGCCACAGGACAGGGAAGGGTTGGGGTCTTAAGGTCAATCACAGATACGCAGTATTTT,CATGQGRVGVLRSITDTQYF
.,TRBV7-2,TRBJ2-2,14,.,TGTGCCAGCAGCTTAGAGAGGGACACCGGGGAGCTGTTTTTT,CASSLERDTGELFF
.,TRBV5-1,TRBJ2-3,14,.,TGCGCCAGCACCTTGACAGGAGCCACAGATACGCAGTATTTT,CASTLTGATDTQYF
.,TRBV4-3,TRBJ1-2,16,TRBD1,TGCGCCAGCAGCCAAGGGGGGGACAGCCGCTCTAGTGGCTACACCTTC,CASSQGGDSRSSGYTF
.,TRBV5-1,TRBJ2-5,16,.,TGCGCCAGCAGCCACGGACCCAAGGTAGGGGAAGAGACCCAGTACTTC,CASSHGPKVGEETQYF
.,TRBV5-1,TRBJ1-2,14,TRBD1,TGCGCCAGCAGCTTTGGGGACAGGGAGGGTTACTACACCTTC,CASSFGDREGYYTF
.,TRBV24-1,TRBJ1-1,12,TRBD1,TGTGCCACCAGTGCAGGGGGCCGTGAAGCTTTCTTT,CATSAGGREAFF